This entry concerns a single T cell receptor (beta chain). Per germline, CDR1 SEHNR and CDR2 FQNEAQ (reference sequence). The CDR3 runs to 12 residues. V was cut by 3 bases and J by 5 bases, with 4 bases left in between. This sample is drawn from a study of blood T cell repertoires in COVID-19. Across the study: Acute and convalescent COVID-19 specimens originated in the United States, Italy and Spain.

Authors' processing steps: It was from reference gene primer amplification that nucleated cell counts were estimated. The method was immunoSEQ multiplex PCR; TCRdb's version includes in-frame clones alone and lacks a portion of them. V and J calls and clone size follow that table, whereas D and trimming were derived from the DNA. The table has roughly 300,000 clones, approximately 87% seen once. The clonotype originates from a woman aged 45-59 years who had recovered from COVID-19. Sample: peripheral blood. J is TRBJ2-2 and V is TRBV7-9; no clear D gene. CDR3 amino acids: CASSFYTGELFF. DNA for the CDR3: TGTGCCAGCAGCTTCTATACCGGGGAGCTGTTTTTT. Complete variable domain (other parts from reference TRBV7-9 and TRBJ2-2): DTGVSQNPRHKITKRGQNVTFRCDPISEHNRLYWYRQTLGQGPEFLTYFQNEAQLEKSRLLSDRFSAERPKGSFSTLEIQRTEQGDSAMYLCASSFYTGELFFGEGSRLTVL.